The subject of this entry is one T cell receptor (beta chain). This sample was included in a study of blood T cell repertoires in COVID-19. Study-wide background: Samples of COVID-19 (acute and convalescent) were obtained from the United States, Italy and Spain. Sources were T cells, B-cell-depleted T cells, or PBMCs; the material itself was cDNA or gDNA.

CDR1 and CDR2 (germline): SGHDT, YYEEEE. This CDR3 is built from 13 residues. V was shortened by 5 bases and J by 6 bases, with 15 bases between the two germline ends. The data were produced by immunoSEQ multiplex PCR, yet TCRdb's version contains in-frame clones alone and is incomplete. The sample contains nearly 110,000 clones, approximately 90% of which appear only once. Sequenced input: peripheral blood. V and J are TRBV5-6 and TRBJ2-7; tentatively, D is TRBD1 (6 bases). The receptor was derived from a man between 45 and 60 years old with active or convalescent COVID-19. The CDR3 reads CASRVLVGGEQYF. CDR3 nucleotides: TGTGCCAGCAGAGTGCTGGTAGGGGGCGAGCAGTACTTC. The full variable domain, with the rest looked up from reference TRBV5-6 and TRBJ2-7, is DAGVTQSPTHLIKTRGQQVTLRCSPKSGHDTVSWYQQALGQGPQFIFQYYEEEERQRGNFPDRFSGHQFPNYSSELNVNALLLGDSALYLCASRVLVGGEQYFGPGTRLTVT.